This TCR beta chain was profiled in a study of blood T cells in healthy people across ages. General observations from the study: Strong correlation linked observed beta diversity and percent naive T cells.

As for this clonotype: Its antigen remains unknown.

A J-beta primer mix and a sample-barcoded 5' primer were used in a second PCR of roughly 6 to 11 cycles. One entry per CDR3 protein, called by TCRdb with MiXCR from the 5' RACE reads. The sample contains about 1.4 million distinct CDR3 sequences, 59% of which appear only once. The V gene's germline CDR1 is SEHNR and CDR2 FQNEAQ (reference sequence). There are 15 residues in the CDR3. V was shortened by 4 bases and J by 1 base, with 13 bases between the two germline ends. The sample consisted of blood. The chain recombines TRBV7-9 with TRBJ1-1; tentatively, D is TRBD1 (5 bases). The receptor comes from a man aged 18 to 29 in good health. Here the CDR3 reads CASSSVGTSNTEAFF. In nucleotides, the CDR3 is TGTGCCAGCAGCTCAGTGGGGACGTCGAACACTGAAGCTTTCTTT.